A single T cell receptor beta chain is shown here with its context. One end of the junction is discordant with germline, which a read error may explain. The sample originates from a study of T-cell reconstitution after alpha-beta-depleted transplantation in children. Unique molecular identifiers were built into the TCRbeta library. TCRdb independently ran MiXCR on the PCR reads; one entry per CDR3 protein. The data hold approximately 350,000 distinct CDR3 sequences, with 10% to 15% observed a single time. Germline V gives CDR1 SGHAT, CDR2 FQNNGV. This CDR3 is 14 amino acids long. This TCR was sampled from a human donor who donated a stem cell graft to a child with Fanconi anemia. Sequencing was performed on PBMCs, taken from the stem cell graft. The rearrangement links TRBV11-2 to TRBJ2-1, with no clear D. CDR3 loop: CASSLEYSVNEQFF. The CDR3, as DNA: TGTGCCAGCAGCCTAGAATACTCGGTAAATGAGCAGTTCTTC.